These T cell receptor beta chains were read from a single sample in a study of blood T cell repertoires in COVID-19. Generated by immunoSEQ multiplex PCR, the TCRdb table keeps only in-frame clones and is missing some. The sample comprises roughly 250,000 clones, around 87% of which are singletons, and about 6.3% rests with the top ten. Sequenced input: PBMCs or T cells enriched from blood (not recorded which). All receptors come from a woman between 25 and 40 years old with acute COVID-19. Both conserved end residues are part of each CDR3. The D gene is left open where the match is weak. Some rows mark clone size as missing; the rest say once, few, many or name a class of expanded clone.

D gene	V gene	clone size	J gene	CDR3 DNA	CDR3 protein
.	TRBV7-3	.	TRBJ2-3	TGTGCCAGCAGCCTCGGACTGCAAGATACGCAGTATTTT	CASSLGLQDTQYF
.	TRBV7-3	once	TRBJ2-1	TGTGCCAGCAGCTTGGTTCGGGGAAATGAGCAGTTCTTC	CASSLVRGNEQFF
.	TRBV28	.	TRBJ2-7	TGTGCCAGCAGTTCTTTCGGTGAAGCCTACGAGCAGTACTTC	CASSSFGEAYEQYF
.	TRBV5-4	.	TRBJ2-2	TGTGCCAGCAGCTGGGGGCGGGGGAGAGGGGAGCTGTTTTTT	CASSWGRGRGELFF
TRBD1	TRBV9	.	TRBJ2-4	TGTGCCAGCAGCGAACCGGGGGACAGGGCCAAAAACATTCAGTACTTC	CASSEPGDRAKNIQYF
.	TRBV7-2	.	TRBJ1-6	TGTGCCAGCAGCTTAGGACAGCTTTCCCTCCACTTT	CASSLGQLSLHF
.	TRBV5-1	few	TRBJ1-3	TGCGCCAGCAGCTTCGGAGAGGGTGGAAACACCATATATTTT	CASSFGEGGNTIYF
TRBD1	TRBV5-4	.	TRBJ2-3	TGTGCCAGCAGCTCGTTACAGGGGGGTTTCCCAGATACGCAGTATTTT	CASSSLQGGFPDTQYF
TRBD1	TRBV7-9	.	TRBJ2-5	TGTGCCAGCAGACCCACGGACAGGGCAGGGGAGACCCAGTACTTC	CASRPTDRAGETQYF
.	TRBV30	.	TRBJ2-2	TGTGCCTGGAGTGGGACAGCGAACACCGGGGAGCTGTTTTTT	CAWSGTANTGELFF
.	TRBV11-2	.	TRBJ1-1	TGTGCCAGCAGCTTAGATGGGGGGGATACTGAAGCTTTCTTT	CASSLDGGDTEAFF
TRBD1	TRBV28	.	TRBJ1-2	TGTGCCAGCAGTTCAACGAACAGGGGGAAGTCTGGCGGCTACACCTTC	CASSSTNRGKSGGYTF
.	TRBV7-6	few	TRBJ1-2	TGTGCCAGCAGCTTAGCACAGGGAGGGGACTATGGCTACACCTTC	CASSLAQGGDYGYTF
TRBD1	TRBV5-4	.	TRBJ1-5	TGTGCCAGCAGCTCAGGGGGCGCAGGTCAGCCCCAGCATTTT	CASSSGGAGQPQHF
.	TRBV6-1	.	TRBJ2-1	TGTGCCAGCAGTGAAGGTCCCGTTCGGGGTAATGAGCAGTTCTTC	CASSEGPVRGNEQFF
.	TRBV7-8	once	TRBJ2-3	TGTGCCAGCAGCTTAGAGGTGATAGCCACAGATACGCAGTATTTT	CASSLEVIATDTQYF
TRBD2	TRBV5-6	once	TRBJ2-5	TGTGCCAGCAGCTTGGTTGGACTAGCGGGAAAAGAGACCCAGTACTTC	CASSLVGLAGKETQYF
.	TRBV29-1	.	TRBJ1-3	TGCAGCGTCGGATGGGCGGGCTCTGGAAACACCATATATTTT	CSVGWAGSGNTIYF
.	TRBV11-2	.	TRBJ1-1	TGTGCCAGCAGCCCCACCGGGTCCAAAATGAACACTGAAGCTTTCTTT	CASSPTGSKMNTEAFF
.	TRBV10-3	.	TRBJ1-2	TGTGCCATCAGTGAGACAGGGCGCTATGGCTACACCTTC	CAISETGRYGYTF
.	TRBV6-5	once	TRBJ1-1	TGTGCCAGCAGTTGGGGGGGTGAAGCTTTCTTT	CASSWGGEAFF
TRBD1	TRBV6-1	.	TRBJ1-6	TGTGCCAGCAGTGAAACAGGGGGGCAGAGCTCCTATAATTCACCCCTCCACTTT	CASSETGGQSSYNSPLHF
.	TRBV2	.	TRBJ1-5	TGTGCCAGCAGTGAATGGTCAGATAATCAGCCCCAGCATTTT	CASSEWSDNQPQHF
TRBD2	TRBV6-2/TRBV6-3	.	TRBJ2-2	TGTGCCAGCAGTTACTCGAGTACGGGACTAGCGATGGTCACCGGGGAGCTGTTTTTT	CASSYSSTGLAMVTGELFF
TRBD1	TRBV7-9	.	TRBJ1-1	TGTGCCAGCAGCTTAGCTCTGGGACAGCGGAACACTGAAGCTTTCTTT	CASSLALGQRNTEAFF
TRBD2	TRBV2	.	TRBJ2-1	TGTGCCAGCAGTCCCCCTAGCGGGGGGGTTTCCAGTGAGCAGTTCTTC	CASSPPSGGVSSEQFF
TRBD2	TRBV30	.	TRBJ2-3	TGTGCCTGGGATGGACTAGAGAGGCCCTGGCGAGACGGTACGCAGTATTTT	CAWDGLERPWRDGTQYF
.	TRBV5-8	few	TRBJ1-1	TGTGCCAGCAGCTTACAACAGGATACTGAAGCTTTCTTT	CASSLQQDTEAFF
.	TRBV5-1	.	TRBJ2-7	TGCGCCAGCAGCTCCCTCGACAGTACCTCCTACGAGCAGTACTTC	CASSSLDSTSYEQYF
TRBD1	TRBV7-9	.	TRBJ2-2	TGTGCCAGCAGCTTACGCCCATTGGCAGGGGGCCCCACCGGGGAGCTGTTTTTT	CASSLRPLAGGPTGELFF
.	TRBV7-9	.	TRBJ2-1	TGTGCCAGCAGCCTTGTCCCACTAGCTCACAATGAGCAGTTCTTC	CASSLVPLAHNEQFF
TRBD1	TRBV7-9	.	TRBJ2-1	TGTGCCAGCAGCTTAGCGGGACAGGGTTCCGATGAGCAGTTCTTC	CASSLAGQGSDEQFF
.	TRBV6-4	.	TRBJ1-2	TGTGCCAGTCCTCAGGGGGGCTACACCTTC	CASPQGGYTF
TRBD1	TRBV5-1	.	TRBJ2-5	TGCGCCAGCAGCTTGGCCCAACAGGGGGCCGGGGAGACCCAGTACTTC	CASSLAQQGAGETQYF
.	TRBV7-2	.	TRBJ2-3	TGTGCCAGCAGCTCGACAGGTTGGAGGACAGATACGCAGTATTTT	CASSSTGWRTDTQYF
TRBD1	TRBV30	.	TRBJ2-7	TGTGCCAGCTCCCGACAGGGGCGCTCCTACGAGCAGTACTTC	CASSRQGRSYEQYF
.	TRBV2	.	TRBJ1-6	TGTGCCAGCAGTGAATGGCTAATTCGGGCGGGTAGTTCACCCCTCCACTTT	CASSEWLIRAGSSPLHF
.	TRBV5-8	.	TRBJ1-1	TGTGCCAGCAGCTTGTTGTCAGGGCGTACTGAAGCTTTCTTT	CASSLLSGRTEAFF
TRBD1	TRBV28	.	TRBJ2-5	TGTGCCAGCACGGGGACAGGGCCGATCACCCAGTACTTC	CASTGTGPITQYF
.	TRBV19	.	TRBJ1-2	TGTGCCAGTAGTATAAGAGGTATAGGCGGGATGAACTATGGCTACACCTTC	CASSIRGIGGMNYGYTF
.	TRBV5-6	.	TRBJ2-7	TGTGCCAGCAGCGCCCGGCCCGGCGGCTACGAGCAGTACTTC	CASSARPGGYEQYF
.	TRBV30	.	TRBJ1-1	TGTGCCTGGAGTGTACTCGGCGGGACCAACACTGAAGCTTTCTTT	CAWSVLGGTNTEAFF
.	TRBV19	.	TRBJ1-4	TGTGCCAGTAGTATATTTGCGGGGGCCGCAACTAATGAAAAACTGTTTTTT	CASSIFAGAATNEKLFF
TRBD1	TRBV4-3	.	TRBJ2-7	TGCGCCAGCAGCGAAAGAACCGGGACAGGGGTCTCCTACGAGCAGTACTTC	CASSERTGTGVSYEQYF
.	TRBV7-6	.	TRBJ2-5	TGTGCCAGCATCCAGAGCGGGTTGGGGGGTACGGAGACCCAGTACTTC	CASIQSGLGGTETQYF
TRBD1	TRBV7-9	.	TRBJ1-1	TGTGCCAGCAGCCAGGGGGGACCGGAAGCTTTCTTT	CASSQGGPEAFF
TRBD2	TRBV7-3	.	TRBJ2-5	TGTGCCAGCAGCTTAACAGGACTAGCGGGGTGGGAGACCCAGTACTTC	CASSLTGLAGWETQYF
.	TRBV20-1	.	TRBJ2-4	TGCAGTGCTAGTGGTCCTACTGACATTCAGTACTTC	CSASGPTDIQYF
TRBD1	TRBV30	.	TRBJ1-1	TGTGCCTGGAGTGCCGGGACAGGGTGGGACACTGAAGCTTTCTTT	CAWSAGTGWDTEAFF